What follows are 15 T cell receptor beta chains derived from one specimen sequenced in a study of blood T cell repertoires in COVID-19. The table came from immunoSEQ multiplex PCR; TCRdb's copy has only in-frame clones and leaves some out. Among fewer than 200,000 clones listed, less than 90% were seen once. Source material: peripheral blood. These receptors were collected from an older woman with COVID-19, enrolled during active disease.

This chain uses TRBV3-1 (or the pseudogene TRBV3-2) with TRBJ2-1, with 15 nucleotides matching TRBD2. Germline-derived CDR1 and CDR2 are LGHDT and YNNKEL (reference sequence). V shed 2 bases and J 8 bases; nucleotides not matched to a gene: 1. This CDR3 has 15 residues. Written as DNA, the CDR3 is TGTGCCAGCAGCCAAAGGACTAGCGGGAGGGATGAGCAGTTCTTC. Protein product: CASSQRTSGRDEQFF.

J is TRBJ1-2 and V is TRBV28, with 8 bases matching TRBD1. The CDR3 has 15 residues. Germline CDR1 is MDHEN and CDR2 is SYDVKM. The V segment lost 7 bases and the J segment 4 bases; nucleotides outside the gene matches: 11. The CDR3 coding sequence is TGTGCCAGCAATAAGCCCCAGGGGGCGAGCTATGGCTACACCTTC. Amino acids: CASNKPQGASYGYTF.

The CDR3: CASSLRQGNNSPLHF. CDR3 bases: TGTGCCAGCTCACTGCGACAGGGGAATAATTCACCCCTCCACTTT. The chain has TRBV18 and TRBJ1-6, with 8 bases lining up with TRBD1. CDR1 is KGHSH and CDR2 is LQKENI in the germline V gene. The CDR3 is made up of 15 amino acids. The V gene end was trimmed by 4 bases and the J gene end by 5 bases; junction bases not matched to a gene: 4.

This clone was detected only a few times. V gene TRBV7-9 combines with J gene TRBJ2-1; 8 bases are a match to TRBD2. The V and J ends lost 5 bases and 6 bases, in that order; junction bases with no gene match: 3. The CDR3 spans 13 residues. The V gene's germline CDR1 is SEHNR and CDR2 FQNEAQ (reference sequence). CDR3 coding DNA: TGTGCCAGCAGCCTTGGACTAGCCAATGAGCAGTTCTTC. Protein sequence: CASSLGLANEQFF.

The rearrangement joins TRBV7-2 to TRBJ2-5; D gene unclear. CDR1 and CDR2 from the germline V gene are SGHTA and FQGNSA. The CDR3 contains 14 residues. V was trimmed by 4 bases and J by 0 bases, leaving 9 bases between them. The CDR3 sequence is CASSSRFDQETQYF. The DNA of the CDR3 is TGTGCCAGCAGCTCCCGGTTCGACCAAGAGACCCAGTACTTC.

The rearrangement uses TRBV20-1 and TRBJ1-2; 8 nucleotides align to TRBD1. The CDR3 runs to 14 residues. Losses at the gene ends were 3 bases for V and 4 bases for J; bases not matched to a gene: 7. Germline-derived CDR1 and CDR2 are DFQATT and SNEGSKA (reference sequence). The CDR3 spells CSASAGQVVYGYTF. The DNA for the CDR3 is TGCAGTGCTAGTGCGGGACAGGTTGTCTATGGCTACACCTTC.

This chain uses TRBV11-1 with TRBJ2-1; 13 nucleotides match TRBD2. Germline CDR1 SGHAT, CDR2 FQDESV (reference sequence). The CDR3 loop spans 16 amino acids. V lost 5 bases to trimming and J lost 2 bases; unmatched junction nucleotides: 3. CDR3 nucleotide sequence: TGTGCCAGCAGCAGACTAGCGGGAGGACCCTACAATGAGCAGTTCTTC. Translated, it gives CASSRLAGGPYNEQFF. The full variable domain, its missing parts supplied by reference TRBV11-1 and TRBJ2-1, is EAEVAQSPRYKITEKSQAVAFWCDPISGHATLYWYRQILGQGPELLVQFQDESVVDDSQLPKDRFSAERLKGVDSTLKIQPAELGDSAMYLCASSRLAGGPYNEQFFGPGTRLTVL.

The chain has TRBV11-2 and TRBJ2-7, with TRBD2 matching 8 bases. After removal of 8 bases from V and 2 bases from J, the junction contained 11 bases not matched to a gene. Germline V gene sequence: CDR1 SGHAT, CDR2 FQNNGV. The CDR3 consists of 15 residues. The DNA for the CDR3 is TGTGCCAGCCAAGTTACTAGCGGCCAAACCTACGAGCAGTACTTC. Amino acid sequence: CASQVTSGQTYEQYF. Full variable domain (rest looked up from reference TRBV11-2 and TRBJ2-7): EAGVAQSPRYKIIEKRQSVAFWCNPISGHATLYWYQQILGQGPKLLIQFQNNGVVDDSQLPKDRFSAERLKGVDSTLKIQPAKLEDSAVYLCASQVTSGQTYEQYFGPGTRLTVT.

The gene calls are TRBV19 and TRBJ2-2; perhaps TRBD1 as D (5 bases). CDR3 length: 15 residues. Germline CDR1 is LNHDA and CDR2 is SQIVND (reference sequence). Trimming cost V 3 bases and J 3 bases, with 11 bases left between them. CDR3 in DNA: TGTGCCAGTAGTATGACTCCCAGGGACACCGGGGAGCTGTTTTTT. Protein: CASSMTPRDTGELFF.

The chain combines TRBV19 with TRBJ2-5; possible D gene TRBD2, 6 bases. CDR1 and CDR2 from the germline V gene are LNHDA and SQIVND (reference sequence). Trimming stripped 6 bases from V and 1 base from J, with 12 bases between. CDR3 length: 14 amino acids. As DNA, the CDR3 is TGTGCCAGTAGCATCGGGACTCCCCAAGAGACCCAGTACTTC. It codes for CASSIGTPQETQYF.

CDR3 DNA sequence: TGTGCCAGCAGTACCATGGGACAGGGAGGCAAACTGTTTTTT. Amino acids: CASSTMGQGGKLFF. The rearrangement uses TRBV28 and TRBJ1-4, with TRBD1 identical over 9 bases. CDR3 length: 14 amino acids. CDR1 MDHEN and CDR2 SYDVKM come from the germline V gene. V was pared by 5 bases and J by 11 bases, with 9 bases of the junction left unmatched. Complete variable domain (other parts from reference TRBV28 and TRBJ1-4): DVKVTQSSRYLVKRTGEKVFLECVQDMDHENMFWYRQDPGLGLRLIYFSYDVKMKEKGDIPEGYSVSREKKERFSLILESASTNQTSMYLCASSTMGQGGKLFFGSGTQLSVL.

This clone was seen only a few times. The chain recombines TRBV29-1 with TRBJ2-1; 11 bases fit TRBD2. The CDR3 has 15 amino acids. Unmatched junction bases numbered 12, after V lost 6 bases and J lost 8 bases. CDR1 and CDR2 (germline): SQVTM, ANQGSEA. As DNA, the CDR3 is TGCAGCGTCGTTAGCGGGAGGGCCGATTATGATGAGCAGTTCTTC. It is translated as CSVVSGRADYDEQFF.

V usage is TRBV11-3 and J usage is TRBJ1-1, with D hard to call. This CDR3 is built from 13 residues. With 1 base removed from V and 8 bases from J, the gap between germline ends came to 11 bases. CDR1 and CDR2 from the germline V gene are SGHNT and YENEEA. The CDR3 nucleotides read TGTGCCAGCAGCTTAGGACGGCTCGGGGAAGCTTTCTTT. It yields the protein CASSLGRLGEAFF.

This sequence joins TRBV5-4 and TRBJ1-1; 8 bases align to TRBD1. CDR1 and CDR2 (germline): SGHNT, YYREEE (reference sequence). The J segment lost 5 bases and the V segment lost 4 bases, leaving 10 bases of the junction unmatched. There are 15 residues in the CDR3. The DNA for the CDR3 is TGTGCCAGCAGCACCGGGGACAGGAAGGTAACTGAAGCTTTCTTT. Encoded protein: CASSTGDRKVTEAFF.

The J gene is TRBJ2-3, the V gene TRBV10-3, with a weak D call TRBD2 (5 bases). This CDR3 has 15 residues. Trimming pared 3 bases from V and 6 bases from J, leaving 16 bases between. Germline V gene lookup returns CDR1 ENHRY and CDR2 SYGVKD. The CDR3 DNA reads TGTGCCATCAGTGAAGAGGGTCATCCTAAGGATACGCAGTATTTT. Encoded protein: CAISEEGHPKDTQYF.